This TCR beta chain was found in a study of shared clonotypes between healthy human individuals. Study-level background: For every donor, three CD4 naive, three CD4 memory, two CD8 naive and one CD8 memory plates were used. General study results and limits: Incomplete sequencing of sorted subsets was indicated by rarefaction despite large depth.

The CDR3 spans 14 residues. Between the trimmed V and J ends, which lost 5 bases and 4 bases, there was a span of 15 bases. Germline V gene data show CDR1 as MNHNY and CDR2 as SVGAGI (reference sequence). This table comes from immunoSEQ multiplex PCR, and its TCRdb copy is limited to in-frame clones, with some not included. The sample consists of fewer than 1 million clones, about 96% of them appearing once. Points on this clone: Antigen unknown.

As defined, naive CD8 cells were CD45RO-negative and positively selected for CCR7, with terminally differentiated effector memory CD45RA+ cells excluded. The sample comprised naive CD8+ T cells sorted from blood. V usage is TRBV6-6 and J usage is TRBJ2-7; D may be TRBD2 (6 bases). The TCR originated in a man younger than 40 in good health. CDR3 loop: CASSPTGLQYEQYF. CDR3 in DNA: TGTGCCAGCAGTCCCACCGGACTACAATACGAGCAGTACTTC.